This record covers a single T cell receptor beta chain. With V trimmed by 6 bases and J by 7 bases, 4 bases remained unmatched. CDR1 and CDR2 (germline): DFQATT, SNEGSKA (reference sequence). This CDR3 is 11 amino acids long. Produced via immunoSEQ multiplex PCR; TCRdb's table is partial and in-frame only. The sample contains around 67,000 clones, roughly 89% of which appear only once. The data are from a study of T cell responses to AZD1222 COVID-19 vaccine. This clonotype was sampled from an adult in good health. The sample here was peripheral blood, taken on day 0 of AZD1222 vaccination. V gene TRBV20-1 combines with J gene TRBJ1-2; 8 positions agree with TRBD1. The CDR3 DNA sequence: TGCAGTGCCTGGACAGGGTTTGGCTACACCTTC. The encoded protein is CSAWTGFGYTF.